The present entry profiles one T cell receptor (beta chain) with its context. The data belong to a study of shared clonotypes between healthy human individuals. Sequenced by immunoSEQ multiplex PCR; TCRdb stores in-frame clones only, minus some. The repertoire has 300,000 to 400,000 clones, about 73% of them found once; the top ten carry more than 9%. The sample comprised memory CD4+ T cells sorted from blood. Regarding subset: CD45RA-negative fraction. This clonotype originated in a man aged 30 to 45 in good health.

CDR3 coding DNA: TGTGCCAGCAGCTCGTACAGGGGCACTGAAGCTTTCTTT. It codes for CASSSYRGTEAFF. The rearrangement links TRBV7-2 to TRBJ1-1; TRBD1 agrees at 7 bases. J was trimmed by 4 bases and V by 4 bases; bases with no gene match: 3. Germline assignment: CDR1 SGHTA and CDR2 FQGNSA. This CDR3 has 13 residues.